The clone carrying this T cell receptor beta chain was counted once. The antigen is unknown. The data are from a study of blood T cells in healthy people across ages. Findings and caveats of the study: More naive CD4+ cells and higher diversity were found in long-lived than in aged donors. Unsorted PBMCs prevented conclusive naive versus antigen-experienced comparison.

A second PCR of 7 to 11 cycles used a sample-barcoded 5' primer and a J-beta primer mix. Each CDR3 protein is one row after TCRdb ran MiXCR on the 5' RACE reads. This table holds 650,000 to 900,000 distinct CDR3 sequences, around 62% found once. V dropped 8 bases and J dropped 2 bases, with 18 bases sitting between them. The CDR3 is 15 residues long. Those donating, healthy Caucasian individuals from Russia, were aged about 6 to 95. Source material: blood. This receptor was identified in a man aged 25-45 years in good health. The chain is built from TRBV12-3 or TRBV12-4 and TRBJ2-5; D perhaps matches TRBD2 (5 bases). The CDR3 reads CASARFEGGQETQYF. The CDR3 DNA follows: TGTGCCAGCGCCCGGTTTGAGGGCGGACAAGAGACCCAGTACTTC.